The clone carrying this T cell receptor (beta chain) was counted only a few times. The data originate from a study of blood T cell repertoires in COVID-19. Assay: immunoSEQ multiplex PCR; the TCRdb copy retains only in-frame clones and omits some. This table holds hundreds of thousands of clones, about four fifths found once. V lost 5 bases, J lost 1 base, and 2 bases stayed unmatched. The V gene's germline CDR1 is SGHTA and CDR2 FQGNSA. The CDR3 is 14 residues long. V is TRBV7-2 and J is TRBJ1-1; 9 bases agree with TRBD1. The material sequenced was peripheral blood. The clonotype was recovered from a woman older than 75 with acute or convalescent COVID-19. CDR3 coding DNA: TGTGCCAGCAGCCGGGACAGGGCGAACACTGAAGCTTTCTTT. Protein: CASSRDRANTEAFF.